The 19 T cell receptor beta chains below come from one sample, sequenced in a study of blood T cell repertoires in COVID-19. The table came from immunoSEQ multiplex PCR; TCRdb's copy has only in-frame clones and leaves some out. Here the sample spans under 150,000 clones, roughly 86% being singletons. Source material: peripheral blood. These receptors were taken from a man between 50 and 59 years old with active or convalescent COVID-19.

The gene calls are TRBV7-9 and TRBJ1-1; perhaps TRBD1 as D (5 bases). Trimming removed 3 bases at V and 11 bases at J, with 19 bases between. Looked up from germline, CDR1 is SEHNR and CDR2 is FQNEAQ (reference sequence). The CDR3 consists of 14 residues. CDR3: CASSFIHSGARAFF. CDR3 coding DNA: TGTGCCAGCAGCTTTATACACAGCGGGGCGAGGGCTTTCTTT.

The chain is built from TRBV5-4 and TRBJ2-3; maybe TRBD2 (6 bases). V lost 0 bases to trimming and J lost 0 bases, with 8 bases between them. The CDR3 contains 15 residues. Germline CDR1 SGHNT, CDR2 YYREEE (reference sequence). CDR3 DNA: TGTGCCAGCAGCTTGGGGGACTCAAGCACAGATACGCAGTATTTT. Translating gives CASSLGDSSTDTQYF.

CDR3 residues: CASSLGLAGSEQYF. The DNA for the CDR3 is TGTGCCAGCAGCTTAGGCCTAGCGGGCAGCGAGCAGTACTTC. The chain recombines TRBV13 with TRBJ2-7, with TRBD2 identical over 8 bases. With V trimmed by 0 bases and J by 6 bases, 4 bases remained unmatched. Per the germline V gene, CDR1 is PRHDT and CDR2 is FYEKMQ (reference sequence). The CDR3 consists of 14 residues.

This CDR3 reads CASSTGSNTEAFF. The CDR3 DNA reads as TGTGCCAGCAGTACAGGGTCGAACACTGAAGCTTTCTTT. The chain carries TRBV12-3 or TRBV12-4 and TRBJ1-1; tentative D call: TRBD1 (6 bases). This CDR3 has 13 amino acids. The V gene lost 5 bases and the J gene lost 1 base, with 8 bases spanning the gap.

This rearrangement joins TRBV5-1 to TRBJ1-2, with D possibly TRBD1 on 5 matching bases. V lost 0 bases and J lost 5, with 14 bases in between. Germline V gene data show CDR1 as SGHRS and CDR2 as YFSETQ. This CDR3 is built from 15 residues. The CDR3 DNA reads as TGCGCCAGCAGCTTGGACCCAGGGCGGAGTTATGGCTACACCTTC. It is translated as CASSLDPGRSYGYTF. The full variable domain, rest sourced from reference TRBV5-1 and TRBJ1-2, is KAGVTQTPRYLIKTRGQQVTLSCSPISGHRSVSWYQQTPGQGLQFLFEYFSETQRNKGNFPGRFSGRQFSNSRSEMNVSTLELGDSALYLCASSLDPGRSYGYTFGSGTRLTVV.

DNA of the CDR3: TGTGCCACCAGTGGGGGCAGGGCTAATCAGCCCCAGCATTTT. Translation gives CATSGGRANQPQHF. The chain carries TRBV24-1 and TRBJ1-5; D might be TRBD1 (5 bases). The CDR3 length is 14 residues. Germline V CDR1 and CDR2: KGHDR, SFDVKD. Trimming left V 5 bases short and J 4 bases short, with 11 bases between.

Relative to its sample, this clone is medium-sized. The chain combines TRBV30 with TRBJ2-7; 12 nucleotides align to TRBD2. The V and J ends lost 0 bases and 0 bases, in that order; junction bases with no gene match: 3. CDR1 GTSNPN and CDR2 SVGIG come from the germline V gene (reference sequence). The CDR3 extends over 16 amino acids. The CDR3 nucleotides read TGTGCCTGGAGTGTAGGACTAGCGGGGCCCTCCTACGAGCAGTACTTC. Translated: CAWSVGLAGPSYEQYF. The entire variable domain, with the rest obtained from reference TRBV30 and TRBJ2-7, is as follows: SQTIHQWPATLVQPVGSPLSLECTVEGTSNPNLYWYRQAAGRGLQLLFYSVGIGQISSEVPQNLSASRPQDRQFILSSKKLLLSDSGFYLCAWSVGLAGPSYEQYFGPGTRLTVT.

V and J are TRBV7-9 and TRBJ1-6, with TRBD1 as a possible D gene (6 bases). The ends were cut back, 5 bases at V and 7 bases at J, with 12 bases in the middle. The CDR3 contains 14 residues. Germline-derived CDR1 and CDR2 are SEHNR and FQNEAQ (reference sequence). In DNA form, the CDR3 reads TGTGCCAGCAGCAGGGGGACTGTAAATTCACCCCTCCACTTT. This encodes CASSRGTVNSPLHF.

This chain uses TRBV5-4 with TRBJ2-5, with TRBD2 matching 10 bases. The CDR3 consists of 16 residues. With V trimmed by 3 bases and J by 4 bases, 9 bases remained unmatched. CDR1 is SGHNT and CDR2 is YYREEE in the germline V gene (reference sequence). CDR3 sequence: CASSSLAGGHPETQYF. DNA of the CDR3: TGTGCCAGCAGCTCATTAGCGGGAGGCCATCCAGAGACCCAGTACTTC.

The J gene is TRBJ2-7, the V gene TRBV10-3; D not certain. The CDR3 spans 12 residues. Germline CDR1 and CDR2: ENHRY and SYGVKD. Trimming shortened V by 3 bases and J by 3 bases, and 6 bases separated the two germline ends. The CDR3 reads CAISDQDYEQYF. The CDR3 nucleotides read TGTGCCATCAGTGACCAGGACTACGAGCAGTACTTC.

This clone was recorded a few times. CDR3 sequence (DNA): TGTGCCACCAGCAGTTCCGGGACAGGGGGCAATCAGCCCCAGCATTTT. This sequence encodes CATSSSGTGGNQPQHF. This chain connects TRBV15 to TRBJ1-5, with 10 bases lining up with TRBD1. Germline CDR1 LNHNV, CDR2 YYDKDF (reference sequence). Trimming cost V 3 bases and J 2 bases; bases outside gene matches: 4. The CDR3 length is 16 residues.

This chain uses TRBV28 with TRBJ1-5; TRBD1 might be the D (6 bases). The CDR3 has 16 residues. Looked up from germline, CDR1 is MDHEN and CDR2 is SYDVKM. V was cut by 5 bases and J by 0 bases, with 14 bases left in between. The CDR3 reads CASSQHRDNSNQPQHF. CDR3 nucleotides: TGTGCCAGCAGTCAGCACAGGGATAATAGCAATCAGCCCCAGCATTTT.

CDR3: CASSRGFSGRDEYF. DNA of the CDR3: TGTGCCAGCAGTCGGGGATTTAGCGGGAGGGACGAGTACTTC. The V and J genes are TRBV6-5 and TRBJ2-4; 11 bases are shared with TRBD2. Germline CDR1 MNHEY, CDR2 SVGAGI. The CDR3 is made up of 14 amino acids. V dropped 5 bases and J dropped 14; count of bases not matched to a gene: 11.

This clone was seen a few times. The chain carries TRBV6-4 and TRBJ2-1; the match to TRBD1 covers 12 bases. Looked up from germline, CDR1 is MRHNA and CDR2 is SNTAGT. The V segment lost 1 base and the J segment 7 bases; nucleotides outside the gene matches: 5. The CDR3 extends over 16 amino acids. The CDR3 nucleotides are TGTGCCAGCAGTGACTGGGACAGGGGGCCAAGAAATGAGCAGTTCTTC. Its protein is CASSDWDRGPRNEQFF.

This clone occurred a few times. V gene TRBV6-1 combines with J gene TRBJ1-2; D gene uncertain. The V gene lost 2 bases and the J gene lost 0 bases, with 10 bases spanning the gap. Germline V gives CDR1 MNHNS, CDR2 SASEGT. This CDR3 region has 15 residues. CDR3 in amino acids: CASSELGGTNYGYTF. The CDR3 DNA reads TGTGCCAGCAGTGAATTAGGCGGCACTAACTATGGCTACACCTTC.

The genes are TRBV5-6 and TRBJ2-7; 11 bases fit TRBD2. The CDR3 length is 15 residues. The V gene's germline CDR1 is SGHDT and CDR2 YYEEEE. V dropped 0 bases and J dropped 3; count of bases not matched to a gene: 2. The DNA for the CDR3 is TGTGCCAGCAGCTTGGGTGGGACTAGCGGCTACGAGCAGTACTTC. Protein sequence: CASSLGGTSGYEQYF.

CDR3 sequence (DNA): TGTGCCACCAGTGATTTGCAGACTAGCGGTAGGCCGGAGCAGTTCTTC. Translated, it gives CATSDLQTSGRPEQFF. This chain links TRBV24-1 with TRBJ2-1, with 9 nucleotides matching TRBD2. This CDR3 spans 16 amino acids. Per germline, CDR1 KGHDR and CDR2 SFDVKD. Trimming removed 0 bases from V and 10 bases from J; junction bases left unmatched: 9.

This chain links TRBV28 with TRBJ1-2; perhaps TRBD1 as D (5 bases). The CDR3 covers 14 residues. Trimming removed 3 bases at V and 1 base at J, with 9 bases between. Germline CDR1 and CDR2: MDHEN and SYDVKM. The CDR3 DNA is TGTGCCAGCAGTTTGAACAGGTTTAACTATGGCTACACCTTC. It translates to CASSLNRFNYGYTF.

The sample holds a few counts of this clone. The chain couples TRBV15 to TRBJ2-7; D might be TRBD1 (6 bases). V was cut by 4 bases and J by 4 bases, with 17 bases left in between. Germline CDR1 is LNHNV and CDR2 is YYDKDF (reference sequence). This CDR3 contains 15 residues. CDR3 bases: TGTGCCACCAGCACGTTCCGGCAGGGGAGTTACGAGCAGTACTTC. Translating it yields CATSTFRQGSYEQYF.